This T cell receptor (beta chain) came from a study of cytomegalovirus exposure and HLA in healthy donors. Regarding donors, all were healthy bone marrow donors. On this clone: Antigen specificity is unknown.

There are 15 residues in the CDR3. Germline CDR1 and CDR2: MDHEN and SYDVKM. With V trimmed by 5 bases and J by 6 bases, 12 bases remained unmatched. PCR was performed using 60 Vbeta and 13 Jbeta primers. Profiling relied on immunoSEQ multiplex PCR, and the TCRdb table lists in-frame clones only, not all of them. The data show 200,000 or so clones, 76% seen once. Whole-study findings and limits: Investigators reported 150 to 200 TCR beta chains as tied to cytomegalovirus.

The rearrangement links TRBV28 to TRBJ2-7; 8 bases are a match to TRBD1. The specimen sequenced was PBMCs. This receptor was obtained from a man between 18 and 35 years old in good health and CMV-seronegative. CDR3 DNA sequence: TGTGCCAGCAGTCCGGTGGACAGGGACGGGGGCGAGCAGTACTTC. Its translation: CASSPVDRDGGEQYF. The full variable domain, rest sourced from reference TRBV28 and TRBJ2-7, is DVKVTQSSRYLVKRTGEKVFLECVQDMDHENMFWYRQDPGLGLRLIYFSYDVKMKEKGDIPEGYSVSREKKERFSLILESASTNQTSMYLCASSPVDRDGGEQYFGPGTRLTVT.